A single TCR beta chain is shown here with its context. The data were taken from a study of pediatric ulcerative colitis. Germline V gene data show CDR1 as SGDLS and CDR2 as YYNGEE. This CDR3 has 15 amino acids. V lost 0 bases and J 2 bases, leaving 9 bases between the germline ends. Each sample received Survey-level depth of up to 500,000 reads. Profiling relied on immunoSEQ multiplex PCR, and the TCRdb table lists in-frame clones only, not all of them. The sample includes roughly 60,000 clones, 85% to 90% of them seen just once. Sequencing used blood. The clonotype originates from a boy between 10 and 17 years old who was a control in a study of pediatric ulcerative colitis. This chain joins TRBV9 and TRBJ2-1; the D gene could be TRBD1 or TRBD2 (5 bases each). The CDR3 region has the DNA TGTGCCAGCAGCGTAGCTGAGGGGACCTACAATGAGCAGTTCTTC. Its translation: CASSVAEGTYNEQFF.